The sequence of this T cell receptor beta chain was determined in a study of blood T cell repertoires in COVID-19. The wider study: Sites across the United States, Italy and Spain contributed samples from acute and convalescent COVID-19. Sources were T cells, B-cell-depleted T cells, or PBMCs; the material itself was cDNA or gDNA.

In the authors' workflow: By means of reference gene primer amplification, nucleated cell counts were estimated. Repertoires were generated with immunoSEQ multiplex PCR, while TCRdb's copy carries only in-frame clones and drops some. From that table come the V and J calls and clone size; the DNA was used to work out D and trimming. Altogether about 130,000 clones are present, roughly 86% being singletons, with the ten largest covering 9.5% to 15%. This clone was observed a single time. The CDR3 length is 17 residues. In germline, CDR1 is SGHTA, CDR2 FQGNSA. With 1 base clipped from V and 2 bases from J, the junction kept 2 bases outside the gene matches.

The chain uses TRBV7-2 and TRBJ2-1, with TRBD2 identical over 13 bases. The specimen was peripheral blood. This sequence originates from a human donor in a cohort sampled during active COVID-19. The CDR3 loop is CASSLVGLAGAYNEQFF. The CDR3 DNA sequence: TGTGCCAGCAGCTTAGTTGGACTAGCGGGGGCCTACAATGAGCAGTTCTTC.